These 17 T cell receptor beta chains share one sample of origin, sequenced in a study of blood T cell repertoires in COVID-19. Some clones are missing from TCRdb's copy, which holds only in-frame ones; the method was immunoSEQ multiplex PCR. The sample contains 170,000 or so clones, around three quarters of which appear only once. Sequenced: peripheral blood. The receptor source for this set is a man in his 70s with active or convalescent COVID-19.

The J gene is TRBJ2-2, the V gene TRBV3-1 (or the pseudogene TRBV3-2), with 11 bases matching TRBD1. CDR3 length: 16 amino acids. The J segment lost 5 bases and the V segment lost 3 bases, leaving 5 bases of the junction unmatched. In germline, CDR1 is LGHDT, CDR2 YNNKEL (reference sequence). The CDR3 reads CASSQAGTGGTGELFF. CDR3 DNA sequence: TGTGCCAGCAGCCAGGCCGGGACAGGGGGTACCGGGGAGCTGTTTTTT.

The rearrangement uses TRBV7-9 and TRBJ2-7; TRBD2 agrees at 11 bases. Germline values: CDR1 SEHNR, CDR2 FQNEAQ (reference sequence). The CDR3 is 14 residues long. After removal of 6 bases from V and 3 bases from J, the junction contained 4 bases not matched to a gene. The CDR3 bases are TGTGCCAGCAGTCGACTAGCGGGGCTCTACGAGCAGTACTTC. Its translation is CASSRLAGLYEQYF. Full variable domain (missing parts from reference TRBV7-9 and TRBJ2-7): DTGVSQNPRHKITKRGQNVTFRCDPISEHNRLYWYRQTLGQGPEFLTYFQNEAQLEKSRLLSDRFSAERPKGSFSTLEIQRTEQGDSAMYLCASSRLAGLYEQYFGPGTRLTVT.

The rearrangement joins TRBV24-1 to TRBJ2-1; 16 bases map to TRBD2. The CDR3 sequence is 17 residues long. Germline V gene data show CDR1 as KGHDR and CDR2 as SFDVKD. V trimming: 8 bases; J trimming: 7 bases; junction bases outside the gene matches: 10. The CDR3: CATTGLAGGPVGNEQFF. CDR3 DNA sequence: TGTGCCACCACGGGACTAGCGGGAGGGCCGGTGGGAAATGAGCAGTTCTTC.

This rearrangement joins TRBV4-1 to TRBJ1-4, with D possibly being TRBD1 (5 bases). V was clipped by 0 bases and J by 8 bases, with 10 bases between them. This CDR3 is built from 14 residues. Looked up from germline, CDR1 is MGHRA and CDR2 is YSYEKL. CDR3 sequence (DNA): TGCGCCAGCAGCCAAGACCCAAAGGGGGAAAAACTGTTTTTT. The encoded protein is CASSQDPKGEKLFF.

For the CDR3, the DNA is TGTGCCAGCAGCTTTAGCGGGGGTAGCACAGATACGCAGTATTTT. Its protein product is CASSFSGGSTDTQYF. This chain connects TRBV7-3 to TRBJ2-3; 9 bases agree with TRBD2. Trimming took 3 bases from V and 0 from J; bases not matched to a gene: 1. The germline CDR1 and CDR2 sequences are SGHTA and FQGTGA. The length of the CDR3 is 15 residues.

This clone appeared a few times. The chain carries TRBV3-1 (or the pseudogene TRBV3-2) and TRBJ2-7, with D unclear. V was shortened by 4 bases and J by 3 bases, with 7 bases between the two germline ends. The CDR3 totals 12 residues. Germline V lookup: CDR1 LGHDT, CDR2 YNNKEL (reference sequence). The CDR3 DNA follows: TGTGCCAGCAGCCGGGCAGTCTACGAGCAGTACTTC. Translating it yields CASSRAVYEQYF.

The V call is TRBV25-1, the J call TRBJ1-1; perhaps TRBD1 as D (5 bases). The CDR3 extends over 13 amino acids. Trimming removed 5 bases at V and 0 bases at J, with 7 bases between. Germline values: CDR1 MGHDK, CDR2 SYGVNS. This chain's CDR3 is CASSPGLNTEAFF. CDR3 nucleotide sequence: TGTGCCAGCAGTCCAGGGCTGAACACTGAAGCTTTCTTT.

The chain is built from TRBV30 and TRBJ2-7, with D perhaps matching TRBD1 (6 bases). The length of the CDR3 is 11 residues. Trimming pared 0 bases from V and 8 bases from J, leaving 8 bases between. Germline CDR1 reads GTSNPN; CDR2 reads SVGIG (reference sequence). CDR3 bases: TGTGCCTGGAGTGTACAGGGAAAGCAGTACTTC. Its protein product is CAWSVQGKQYF.

The V and J genes are TRBV30 and TRBJ1-2, with 9 bases lining up with TRBD1. The CDR3 consists of 13 residues. The V gene end was trimmed by 4 bases and the J gene end by 6 bases; junction bases not matched to a gene: 6. Germline CDR1 is GTSNPN and CDR2 is SVGIG (reference sequence). The CDR3 DNA reads as TGTGCCTGGACTACAGGGGGCGTGGATGGCTACACCTTC. Protein product: CAWTTGGVDGYTF.

This clone has just a few counts. The rearrangement uses TRBV7-9 and TRBJ1-2; D remains unclear. Trimming removed 6 bases at V and 8 bases at J, with 16 bases between. Germline-derived CDR1 and CDR2 are SEHNR and FQNEAQ (reference sequence). The CDR3 is made up of 13 amino acids. In nucleotides, the CDR3 is TGTGCCAGCAGTACCCAGACGGCGGTAGGCTACACCTTC. As protein: CASSTQTAVGYTF.

There are a few counts of this clone. This chain connects TRBV5-1 to TRBJ1-2; maybe TRBD1 (5 bases). Germline loops: CDR1 SGHRS, CDR2 YFSETQ. V dropped 0 bases and J dropped 1 base, with 16 bases sitting between them. The CDR3 totals 17 residues. The CDR3 coding sequence is TGCGCCAGCAGCTTGGGCGGGACCTCGCAGGGTAACTATGGCTACACCTTC. This gives the protein CASSLGGTSQGNYGYTF. The whole variable domain, filled in from reference TRBV5-1 and TRBJ1-2, reads KAGVTQTPRYLIKTRGQQVTLSCSPISGHRSVSWYQQTPGQGLQFLFEYFSETQRNKGNFPGRFSGRQFSNSRSEMNVSTLELGDSALYLCASSLGGTSQGNYGYTFGSGTRLTVV.

The table lists this clone with a count of one. The rearrangement uses TRBV7-2 and TRBJ2-2; 9 nucleotides match TRBD2. Trimming removed 5 bases from V and 7 bases from J; junction bases left unmatched: 14. Germline V CDR1 and CDR2: SGHTA, FQGNSA. The CDR3 is made up of 17 amino acids. The CDR3 loop reads CASSQDVTAGGLGELFF. The CDR3 bases are TGTGCCAGCAGCCAAGATGTGACAGCGGGGGGTCTCGGGGAGCTGTTTTTT.

The V and J genes are TRBV4-2 and TRBJ2-1; weak D call: TRBD2 (6 bases). CDR1 and CDR2 (germline): LGHNA, YNFKEQ. This CDR3 is 13 amino acids long. Trimming left V 4 bases short and J 7 bases short, with 11 bases between. The CDR3 protein is CASSRPGGNEQFF. The CDR3 bases are TGTGCCAGCAGCCGACCTGGGGGGAATGAGCAGTTCTTC.

The V call is TRBV7-6, the J call TRBJ1-5, with D possibly TRBD1 on 6 matching bases. The CDR3 is made up of 15 amino acids. The V end was cut by 3 bases, the J end by 5 bases, with 14 bases between. Germline CDR1 reads SGHVS; CDR2 reads FNYEAQ. This CDR3 reads CASSFGTTGDQPQHF. In DNA form, the CDR3 reads TGTGCCAGCAGCTTTGGGACAACCGGAGATCAGCCCCAGCATTTT. Drawing the rest from reference TRBV7-6 and TRBJ1-5, the complete variable domain is GAGVSQSPRYKVTKRGQDVALRCDPISGHVSLYWYRQALGQGPEFLTYFNYEAQQDKSGLPNDRFSAERPEGSISTLTIQRTEQRDSAMYRCASSFGTTGDQPQHFGDGTRLSIL.

The chain carries TRBV9 and TRBJ1-1, with D perhaps matching TRBD1 (6 bases). In germline, CDR1 is SGDLS, CDR2 YYNGEE. The CDR3 sequence is 14 residues long. Trimming stripped 5 bases from V and 5 bases from J, with 16 bases between. CDR3 region: CASSLNGGETEAFF. In DNA form, the CDR3 reads TGTGCCAGCAGTCTCAATGGGGGCGAAACTGAAGCTTTCTTT.

The rearrangement uses TRBV6-1 and TRBJ1-2, with D possibly TRBD1 on 6 matching bases. Germline V gives CDR1 MNHNS, CDR2 SASEGT. V shed 1 base and J shed 4 bases, with 13 bases lying between them. This CDR3 contains 15 residues. The CDR3 region has the DNA TGTGCCAGCAGTGAAGTACACCAGGGGATCTATGGCTACACCTTC. Encoded protein: CASSEVHQGIYGYTF.

This clone has just one count. This sequence joins TRBV18 and TRBJ1-1; no firm D call. Trimming took 0 bases from V and 0 from J, leaving 11 bases between them. This CDR3 contains 16 residues. Germline values: CDR1 KGHSH, CDR2 LQKENI. The CDR3 DNA sequence: TGTGCCAGCTCACCACCTCCAGCAGGATTGAACACTGAAGCTTTCTTT. Translating gives CASSPPPAGLNTEAFF.